This record covers a single TCR beta chain. V trimming: 0 bases; J trimming: 9 bases; junction bases outside the gene matches: 8. Germline CDR1 and CDR2: SGDLS and YYNGEE. This CDR3 has 16 amino acids. The data were taken from a study of patients and donors after allogeneic stem cell transplantation. TCRdb analysed the RT-PCR reads with MiXCR anew, one entry per CDR3 protein. Of 800,000 to 1,000,000 distinct CDR3 sequences listed, more than 15% were seen once; the top ten hold roughly 6%. J is TRBJ2-1 and V is TRBV9; 11 bases line up with TRBD1. The sequence came from a human donor who was either an allogeneic HSCT recipient or a stem cell or donor lymphocyte infusion donor (not recorded which). It is not recorded whose cells these are; they may come from a transplant donor. Sequenced: blood, either unsorted or a sorted T cell fraction (not recorded which). CDR3 bases: TGTGCCAGCAGCGTAGGTTCAGGGACAGGGGGAGTTGAGCAGTTCTTC. This sequence encodes CASSVGSGTGGVEQFF. Combining the CDR3 with reference TRBV9 and TRBJ2-1 gives the whole variable domain DSGVTQTPKHLITATGQRVTLRCSPRSGDLSVYWYQQSLDQGLQFLIQYYNGEERAKGNILERFSAQQFPDLHSELNLSSLELGDSALYFCASSVGSGTGGVEQFFGPGTRLTVL.